The 18 T cell receptor beta chains below come from one sample, sequenced in a study of blood T cell repertoires in COVID-19. The data were produced by immunoSEQ multiplex PCR, yet TCRdb's version contains in-frame clones alone and is incomplete. The table records 100,000 to 150,000 clones, over 70% of them present only once. Material: peripheral blood. The receptor source for this set is a man in his 70s with acute or convalescent COVID-19.

The chain's CDR3 is CASSSATANTEAFF. As DNA, the CDR3 is TGCGCCAGCAGTTCAGCGACAGCGAACACTGAAGCTTTCTTT. The V call is TRBV5-1, the J call TRBJ1-1, with a possible D match to TRBD1 (5 bases). The V end was cut by 5 bases, the J end by 1 base, with 12 bases between. The germline CDR1 and CDR2 sequences are SGHRS and YFSETQ. The CDR3 runs 14 residues.

The chain couples TRBV5-1 to TRBJ1-2, with TRBD1 matching over 9 bases. From germline, CDR1 is SGHRS and CDR2 YFSETQ. J gave up 7 bases and V 4 bases, and 8 bases lay outside the gene matches. The CDR3 has 14 amino acids. CDR3 in DNA: TGCGCCAGCAGCCAGACAGGGGGGGCTCGTGGCTACACCTTC. The encoded protein is CASSQTGGARGYTF.

This sequence joins TRBV7-8 and TRBJ1-4; 8 bases fit TRBD1. After removal of 1 base from V and 5 bases from J, the junction contained 3 bases not matched to a gene. Germline V gene data show CDR1 as SGHVS and CDR2 as FQNEAQ. This CDR3 spans 15 amino acids. This chain's CDR3 is CASSLGDRGNEKLFF. The CDR3 DNA is TGTGCCAGCAGCTTAGGAGACAGGGGAAATGAAAAACTGTTTTTT.

The chain is built from TRBV7-9 and TRBJ1-1; 8 positions agree with TRBD1. Looked up from germline, CDR1 is SEHNR and CDR2 is FQNEAQ (reference sequence). CDR3 size: 15 residues. V was pared by 1 base and J by 4 bases, with 5 bases of the junction left unmatched. The CDR3 is CASSLDGQGSTEAFF. CDR3 DNA: TGTGCCAGCAGCTTAGATGGACAGGGTTCCACTGAAGCTTTCTTT.

The CDR3 is CASSQEGTDQETQYF. The CDR3 coding sequence is TGTGCCAGCAGCCAAGAGGGGACAGACCAAGAGACCCAGTACTTC. The J gene is TRBJ2-5, the V gene TRBV4-2; 7 nucleotides align to TRBD1. Per germline, CDR1 LGHNA and CDR2 YNFKEQ. CDR3 length: 15 residues. V dropped 0 bases and J dropped 0; count of bases not matched to a gene: 1.

This chain links TRBV4-1 with TRBJ1-5, with 9 bases lining up with TRBD1. V was pared by 3 bases and J by 6 bases, with 6 bases of the junction left unmatched. In germline, CDR1 is MGHRA, CDR2 YSYEKL. CDR3 length: 15 residues. The CDR3 coding sequence is TGCGCCAGCAGCCATCAACAGGGGGCGGGTCAGCCCCAGCATTTT. It yields the protein CASSHQQGAGQPQHF.

The genes are TRBV7-8 and TRBJ2-2; the match to TRBD2 covers 9 bases. The ends lost 9 bases at V and 4 bases at J; junction bases unmatched: 15. From germline, CDR1 is SGHVS and CDR2 FQNEAQ. The CDR3 is 17 amino acids. The CDR3 bases are TGTGCCAGTAGGGGCGCGGGGGGGAATATTGGCACCGGGGAGCTGTTTTTT. This gives the protein CASRGAGGNIGTGELFF. Full variable domain (missing parts from reference TRBV7-8 and TRBJ2-2): GAGVSQSPRYKVAKRGQDVALRCDPISGHVSLFWYQQALGQGPEFLTYFQNEAQLDKSGLPSDRFFAERPEGSVSTLKIQRTQQEDSAVYLCASRGAGGNIGTGELFFGEGSRLTVL.

The chain uses TRBV18 and TRBJ1-5; D gene unclear. Germline lookup yields CDR1 KGHSH and CDR2 LQKENI. Trimming pared 1 base from V and 6 bases from J, leaving 7 bases between. The CDR3 is made up of 13 amino acids. CDR3 residues: CASSPHRSQPQHF. DNA of the CDR3: TGTGCCAGCTCACCACACCGGAGTCAGCCCCAGCATTTT.

The chain joins TRBV19 to TRBJ1-2; 7 bases are a match to TRBD1. Per the germline V gene, CDR1 is LNHDA and CDR2 is SQIVND (reference sequence). The length of the CDR3 is 16 residues. Trimming cost V 3 bases and J 7 bases; bases outside gene matches: 14. The CDR3 region is CASSMGQTIYAGGYTF. Here the CDR3 DNA reads TGTGCCAGTAGTATGGGACAGACGATATACGCTGGTGGCTACACCTTC.

V gene TRBV5-1 combines with J gene TRBJ2-6, with D possibly TRBD2 on 5 matching bases. Germline V lookup: CDR1 SGHRS, CDR2 YFSETQ. Between the trimmed V and J ends, which lost 0 bases and 4 bases, there was a span of 14 bases. The CDR3 has 17 residues. This chain's CDR3 is CASSLAGRGSGANVLTF. In DNA form, the CDR3 reads TGCGCCAGCAGCTTGGCAGGACGGGGTTCCGGGGCCAACGTCCTGACTTTC.

The V call is TRBV7-8, the J call TRBJ1-1; D is possibly TRBD1 (5 bases). Germline values: CDR1 SGHVS, CDR2 FQNEAQ. The V gene lost 5 bases and the J gene lost 5 bases, with 18 bases spanning the gap. The CDR3 runs to 15 residues. CDR3 DNA sequence: TGTGCCAGCAGCCGGGGACTCACACGAAGAACTGAAGCTTTCTTT. Residues: CASSRGLTRRTEAFF.

V and J are TRBV4-1 and TRBJ2-7; TRBD2 matches 11 bases. Losses at the gene ends were 0 bases for V and 1 base for J; bases not matched to a gene: 5. CDR3 length: 17 residues. CDR1 MGHRA and CDR2 YSYEKL come from the germline V gene. CDR3 sequence reads: CASSQELGLAGSYEQYF. The CDR3 DNA reads TGCGCCAGCAGCCAAGAGCTCGGACTAGCGGGTTCCTACGAGCAGTACTTC.

V is TRBV5-8 and J is TRBJ1-5; D is ambiguous. Trimming left V 4 bases short and J 4 bases short, with 15 bases between. Germline CDR1 reads SGHTS; CDR2 reads YDEGEE. The CDR3 runs to 15 residues. CDR3 nucleotides: TGTGCCAGCAGCCCCGCTGCGAGAAATAATCAGCCCCAGCATTTT. Its translation: CASSPAARNNQPQHF.

The chain links TRBV20-1 to TRBJ2-7, with 8 bases fitting TRBD1. Trimming took 3 bases from V and 3 from J; bases not matched to a gene: 7. The CDR3 sequence is 14 residues long. The germline V gene encodes CDR1 DFQATT and CDR2 SNEGSKA (reference sequence). CDR3 loop: CSASGQGWLYEQYF. Here the CDR3 DNA reads TGCAGTGCTAGTGGACAGGGATGGCTCTACGAGCAGTACTTC.

In its sample, this clone was seen once. The gene calls are TRBV9 and TRBJ1-4, with a weak D call TRBD1 (5 bases). This CDR3 comprises 15 residues. Germline V gene data show CDR1 as SGDLS and CDR2 as YYNGEE. V was cut by 4 bases and J by 4 bases, with 14 bases left in between. CDR3: CASSPRGVHNEKLFF. In DNA, the CDR3 is TGTGCCAGCAGCCCGCGGGGGGTTCATAATGAAAAACTGTTTTTT.

The chain recombines TRBV7-9 with TRBJ1-6, with D maybe TRBD1 (6 bases). V was shortened by 2 bases and J by 5 bases, with 19 bases between the two germline ends. Looked up from germline, CDR1 is SEHNR and CDR2 is FQNEAQ (reference sequence). This CDR3 has 18 amino acids. The CDR3, as DNA: TGTGCCAGCAGCTTACAGGTTTTAGGGGGTGGCGATAATTCACCCCTCCACTTT. It codes for CASSLQVLGGGDNSPLHF.

V usage is TRBV5-1 and J usage is TRBJ2-1, with 13 bases that match TRBD2. The CDR3 is 17 residues long. Germline V gene data show CDR1 as SGHRS and CDR2 as YFSETQ. The V and J ends lost 2 bases and 7 bases, in that order; junction bases with no gene match: 9. CDR3 in DNA: TGCGCCAGCAGCTTTCCCTCACTAGCGGGGGGGCTAAATGAGCAGTTCTTC. This codes for CASSFPSLAGGLNEQFF.

The gene calls are TRBV18 and TRBJ1-4, with D perhaps matching TRBD1 (5 bases). CDR3 length: 14 residues. V lost 2 bases and J lost 8, with 12 bases in between. Germline lookup yields CDR1 KGHSH and CDR2 LQKENI. DNA of the CDR3: TGTGCCAGCTCACCAGAGGATGACAGCGAAAAACTGTTTTTT. This translates into CASSPEDDSEKLFF.